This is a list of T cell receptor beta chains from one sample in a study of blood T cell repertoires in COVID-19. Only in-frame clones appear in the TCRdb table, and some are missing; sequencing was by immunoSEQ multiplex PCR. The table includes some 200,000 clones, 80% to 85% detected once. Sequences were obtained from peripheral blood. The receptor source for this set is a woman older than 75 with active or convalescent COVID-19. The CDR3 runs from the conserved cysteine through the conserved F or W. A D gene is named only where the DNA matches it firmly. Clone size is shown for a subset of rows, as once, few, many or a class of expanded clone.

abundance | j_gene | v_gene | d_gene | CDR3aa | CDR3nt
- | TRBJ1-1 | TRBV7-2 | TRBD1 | CASSSSGQKNTEAFF | TGTGCCAGCAGCTCCTCGGGACAGAAGAACACTGAAGCTTTCTTT
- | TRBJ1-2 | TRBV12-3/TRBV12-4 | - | CASNPSGIGGYTF | TGTGCCAGCAACCCTAGCGGGATCGGAGGCTACACCTTC
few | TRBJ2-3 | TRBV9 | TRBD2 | CASSASGTSTDTQYF | TGTGCCAGCAGCGCTAGCGGTACTAGCACAGATACGCAGTATTTT
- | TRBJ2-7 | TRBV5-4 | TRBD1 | CASSPGQGAIVTYEQYF | TGTGCCAGCAGCCCGGGACAGGGGGCCATCGTAACCTACGAGCAGTACTTC
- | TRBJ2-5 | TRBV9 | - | CASSITGQETQYF | TGTGCCAGCAGCATCACAGGGCAAGAGACCCAGTACTTC
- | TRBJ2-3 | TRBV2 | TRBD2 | CASRTSGGPPYTQYF | TGTGCCAGCAGGACTAGCGGGGGGCCCCCGTATACGCAGTATTTT
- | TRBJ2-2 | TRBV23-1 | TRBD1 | CASSQSGTGVSDSTGELFF | TGCGCCAGCAGTCAATCCGGGACAGGGGTCTCCGATAGCACCGGGGAGCTGTTTTTT
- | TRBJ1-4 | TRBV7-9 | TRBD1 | CASSRRTTGGRTNEKLFF | TGTGCCAGCAGCCGACGTACGACAGGGGGCCGAACTAATGAAAAACTGTTTTTT
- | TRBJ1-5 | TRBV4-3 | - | CASSPHSHSNQPQHF | TGCGCCAGCAGCCCACACAGCCATAGCAATCAGCCCCAGCATTTT
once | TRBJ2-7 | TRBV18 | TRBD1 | CASSRNLGQGGSEQYF | TGTGCCAGCTCACGGAATCTCGGACAGGGAGGATCCGAGCAGTACTTC
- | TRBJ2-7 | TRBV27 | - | CASSPTSGFRAQYF | TGTGCCAGCAGTCCCACGTCAGGGTTTAGAGCGCAGTACTTC
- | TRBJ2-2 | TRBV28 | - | CASKNRALDTGELFF | TGTGCCAGCAAAAACAGGGCGCTGGACACCGGGGAGCTGTTTTTT
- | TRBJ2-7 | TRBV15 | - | CATSRDRGGLYEQYF | TGTGCCACCAGCAGAGATAGGGGGGGGCTTTACGAGCAGTACTTC
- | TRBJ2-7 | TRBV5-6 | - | CASSLDRWGSYEQYF | TGTGCCAGCAGCTTAGACAGGTGGGGCTCCTACGAGCAGTACTTC
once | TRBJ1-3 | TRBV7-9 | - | CASSPGSKMDTIYF | TGTGCCAGCAGCCCGGGTTCTAAGATGGACACCATATATTTT
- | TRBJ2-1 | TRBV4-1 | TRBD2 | CASSQEWLAANEQFF | TGCGCCAGCAGCCAAGAATGGCTAGCGGCCAATGAGCAGTTCTTC
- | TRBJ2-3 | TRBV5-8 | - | CASSLGLSTSTDTQYF | TGTGCCAGCAGCTTGGGACTGTCGACTAGCACAGATACGCAGTATTTT
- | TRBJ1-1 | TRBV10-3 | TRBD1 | CAIGGTGGAMNTEAFF | TGTGCCATCGGAGGCACAGGGGGCGCGATGAACACTGAAGCTTTCTTT
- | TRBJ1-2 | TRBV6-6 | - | CASTNPAARGETGYTF | TGTGCCAGCACCAACCCAGCGGCCCGCGGTGAGACTGGCTACACCTTC
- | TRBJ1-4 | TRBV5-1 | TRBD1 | CASSKTGGEDEKLFF | TGCGCCAGCAGCAAGACAGGGGGCGAAGATGAAAAACTGTTTTTT
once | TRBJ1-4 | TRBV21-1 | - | CASSKAQDRVQSNEKLFF | TGTGCCAGCAGCAAAGCGCAGGACAGGGTTCAGTCAAATGAAAAACTGTTTTTT
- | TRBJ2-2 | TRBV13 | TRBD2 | CASSLVRESTGELFF | TGTGCCAGCAGCTTAGTGCGGGAGAGCACCGGGGAGCTGTTTTTT
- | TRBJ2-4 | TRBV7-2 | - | CASSLGGLGGNIQYF | TGTGCCAGCAGCTTAGGAGGGTTAGGGGGAAACATTCAGTACTTC
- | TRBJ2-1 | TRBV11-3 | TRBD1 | CASSRTGTGSYNEQFF | TGTGCCAGCAGCCGCACCGGGACAGGGTCCTACAATGAGCAGTTCTTC
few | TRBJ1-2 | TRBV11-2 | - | CASSLVTAFYGYTF | TGTGCCAGCAGCTTAGTGACAGCATTCTATGGCTACACCTTC